These 5 T cell receptor beta chains originate from one sample sequenced in a study of cytomegalovirus exposure and HLA in healthy donors. With 60 Vbeta and 13 Jbeta primers, the PCR was carried out. The repertoire was sequenced with immunoSEQ multiplex PCR; TCRdb's copy has only in-frame clones and lacks some. The table has about 120,000 clones, approximately 65% seen once. Sequences were obtained from PBMCs. These receptors were collected from a man aged 18 to 30 in good health and CMV-seronegative.

This clone was seen a handful of times. The germline gene is not matched at one end of the junction; a read error may be the cause. The genes are TRBV28 and TRBJ1-3, with 9 bases that match TRBD1. CDR3 length: 13 amino acids. Germline assignment: CDR1 MDHEN and CDR2 SYDVKM. CDR3 sequence (DNA): TGTGCCAGCAGTTCGACAGGGGGAACCACCATATATTTT. The encoded protein is CASSSTGGTTIYF.

This clone occurred a few times. This sample also contains other DNA sequences that code for the same CDR3. This sequence joins TRBV28 and TRBJ1-5; TRBD1 aligns across 7 bases. This CDR3 has 14 amino acids. With 5 bases clipped from V and 3 bases from J, the junction kept 4 bases outside the gene matches. The V gene's germline CDR1 is MDHEN and CDR2 SYDVKM. The CDR3 is CASSLDRVNQPQHF. CDR3 DNA: TGTGCCAGCAGTCTCGACAGGGTCAATCAGCCCCAGCATTTT.

This sequence joins TRBV18 and TRBJ1-5; D uncertain. The V gene's germline CDR1 is KGHSH and CDR2 LQKENI. Trimming cost V 6 bases and J 0 bases, with 12 bases left between them. CDR3 length: 15 amino acids. Written as DNA, the CDR3 is TGTGCCAGCTCCACGACAAGCTATAGCAATCAGCCCCAGCATTTT. Protein product: CASSTTSYSNQPQHF.

The V call is TRBV5-1, the J call TRBJ2-7; 7 nucleotides agree with TRBD1. CDR3 length: 15 amino acids. The germline V gene has CDR1 SGHRS and CDR2 YFSETQ. Trimming at V came to 0 bases and at J to 2 bases, leaving 5 bases not matched to a gene. CDR3 in amino acids: CASSLEGQPPYEQYF. The CDR3 region has the DNA TGCGCCAGCAGCTTGGAGGGACAGCCTCCCTACGAGCAGTACTTC.

The CDR3: CASSQKGVCTF. CDR3 DNA sequence: TGTGCCAGCAGCCAAAAGGGGGTATGCACCTTC. This rearrangement joins TRBV28 to TRBJ1-2; perhaps TRBD1 as D (6 bases). The CDR3 runs 11 residues. Germline V gene sequence: CDR1 MDHEN, CDR2 SYDVKM. V shed 6 bases and J shed 13 bases, with 15 bases lying between them.